Listed below are T cell receptor beta chains from one sample, sequenced in a study of cytomegalovirus exposure and HLA in healthy donors. TCRdb keeps only in-frame clones here, not all; method: immunoSEQ multiplex PCR. The sample carries about 150,000 clones, 79% recorded once. The sequenced sample consisted of PBMCs. The receptors originated from a man aged 45-65 years in good health and CMV-seropositive. Both conserved end residues are part of each CDR3. D genes are given only for firm matches. Clone size is given for some rows only: seen once, a few or many times, or a class if the clone is expanded.

v_call,cdr3_length,d_call,j_call,clone_size,cdr3_aa,cdr3_nt
TRBV7-3,14,.,TRBJ2-3,.,CASSLTGGTDTQYF,TGTGCCAGCAGCTTAACCGGGGGAACAGATACGCAGTATTTT
TRBV7-2,15,TRBD2,TRBJ2-5,.,CASSPQRGEQETQYF,TGTGCCAGCAGCCCGCAGCGGGGGGAACAAGAGACCCAGTACTTC
TRBV7-2,14,.,TRBJ1-4,.,CASSRTAGHEKLFF,TGTGCCAGCAGCCGGACAGCCGGTCATGAAAAACTGTTTTTT
TRBV7-3,14,.,TRBJ2-2,once,CVSSLHAGTGELFF,TGTGTCAGCAGCTTACACGCAGGGACCGGGGAGCTGTTTTTT
TRBV28,13,TRBD2,TRBJ2-5,.,CASSSGLADAQYF,TGTGCCAGCAGTTCGGGACTAGCGGATGCCCAGTACTTC
TRBV4-1,15,TRBD2,TRBJ2-7,few,CASSLGGGSTYEQYF,TGCGCCAGCAGTCTCGGCGGGGGATCTACCTACGAGCAGTACTTC
TRBV5-1,14,.,TRBJ1-2,.,CASEEEGSAYGYTF,TGCGCCAGCGAGGAGGAAGGGTCGGCCTATGGCTACACCTTC
TRBV6-5,14,TRBD1,TRBJ1-1,once,CASRRQGWDTEAFF,TGTGCCAGCAGAAGACAGGGATGGGACACTGAAGCTTTCTTT
TRBV6-6,13,TRBD1,TRBJ2-7,.,CASSYQGADEQYF,TGTGCCAGCAGTTATCAGGGGGCTGACGAGCAGTACTTC
TRBV5-5,16,TRBD1,TRBJ2-7,.,CASSLGGQGASYEQYF,TGTGCCAGCAGCTTGGGGGGGCAGGGGGCATCCTACGAGCAGTACTTC
TRBV19,17,.,TRBJ2-1,.,CASSPVVRRSSYNEQFF,TGTGCCAGTAGTCCTGTCGTGCGGCGTAGCTCCTACAATGAGCAGTTCTTC
TRBV18,15,TRBD2,TRBJ2-7,.,CASSPRTSDSYEQYF,TGTGCCAGCTCACCCCGGACTAGCGACTCCTACGAGCAGTACTTC
TRBV11-2,14,.,TRBJ1-4,.,CASSPTRGFEKLFF,TGTGCCAGCAGCCCGACAAGGGGCTTTGAAAAACTGTTTTTT